The rows below give T cell receptor beta chains drawn from one sample of a study of blood T cell repertoires in COVID-19. The table came from immunoSEQ multiplex PCR; TCRdb's copy has only in-frame clones and leaves some out. The sample includes about 260,000 clones, 75% to 90% of them seen just once. What was sequenced was peripheral blood. These receptors came from a woman between 35 and 50 years old who had recovered from COVID-19. CDR3s include the opening cysteine and the closing phenylalanine or tryptophan. A D gene is named only where the DNA matches it firmly. Clone size, where shown, is once, few, many, or a class for clones that have expanded.

>TRBV9|TRBD1|TRBJ1-4|once
TGTGCCAGCAGCGTAGATGGGACAGGGGTTGAAAAACTGTTTTTT
CASSVDGTGVEKLFF
>TRBV7-2|TRBD1|TRBJ2-3|-
TGTGCCAGCAGCAGGGACAGGGTAGACAATACGCAGTATTTT
CASSRDRVDNTQYF
>TRBV5-1|-|TRBJ2-5|-
TGCGCCAGCAGCCCACTGACAGGCTACTCGGAGACCCAGTACTTC
CASSPLTGYSETQYF
>TRBV19|-|TRBJ1-1|-
TGTGCCAGTAGTATGTGGCCGGGCACTGAAGCTTTCTTT
CASSMWPGTEAFF
>TRBV9|-|TRBJ2-7|-
TGTGCCAGCAGCGTAGGGCAGGGGAACTACGAGCAGTACTTC
CASSVGQGNYEQYF
>TRBV10-1|-|TRBJ2-5|once
TGCGCCAGCAGTTATGACAGCCAAGAGACCCAGTACTTC
CASSYDSQETQYF
>TRBV4-2|-|TRBJ2-3|-
TGTGCCAGCAGCCGAGATCCCACAACTACCCGGCCAGATACGCAGTATTTT
CASSRDPTTTRPDTQYF
>TRBV5-1|-|TRBJ1-3|-
TGCGCCAGCAGCTTGGACGCAGGGGCTGGAAACACCATATATTTT
CASSLDAGAGNTIYF
>TRBV24-1|TRBD1|TRBJ1-1|once
TGTGCCACCCGATCCGGGACAGGGACTGAAGCTTTCTTT
CATRSGTGTEAFF
>TRBV28|TRBD1|TRBJ1-1|-
TGTGCCAGCACCCATGGGACAGGGTCAAATTTGAACACTGAAGCTTTCTTT
CASTHGTGSNLNTEAFF
>TRBV6-2/TRBV6-3|-|TRBJ1-6|-
TGTGCCAGCAGTTACCGGGTCCATAATTCACCCCTCCACTTT
CASSYRVHNSPLHF
>TRBV20-1|-|TRBJ2-7|-
TGCAGTGCTAGTAACCCAGGGGAAGGGGAGTACTTC
CSASNPGEGEYF
>TRBV6-5|-|TRBJ1-5|-
TGTGCCAGCAGCGACGGGAATAGCAATCAGCCCCAGCATTTT
CASSDGNSNQPQHF
>TRBV30|-|TRBJ2-1|-
TGTGCCTGGAGCCCGGTATCACTCGAGGAGTTCTTC
CAWSPVSLEEFF
>TRBV10-3|-|TRBJ1-1|-
TGTGCCATCAGTGGAGATAACACTGAAGCTTTCTTT
CAISGDNTEAFF
>TRBV19|-|TRBJ2-5|-
TGTGCCAGTAGTATGCGGGGCGAGACCCAGTACTTC
CASSMRGETQYF
>TRBV5-6|-|TRBJ1-1|-
TGTGCCAGCAGCTTGGCCAGGACTGGGAACACTGAAGCTTTCTTT
CASSLARTGNTEAFF
>TRBV10-3|-|TRBJ1-3|-
TGTGCCATCAGTGAGTCCCGGTTCTCTGGAAACACCATATATTTT
CAISESRFSGNTIYF
>TRBV4-1|-|TRBJ1-3|-
TGCGCCAGCAGCCAAGACTTGGCGGATAGAGACACCATATATTTT
CASSQDLADRDTIYF
>TRBV27|-|TRBJ2-2|-
TGTGCCAGCAGTTACTTTGGGAACACCGGGGAGCTGTTTTTT
CASSYFGNTGELFF
>TRBV27|TRBD2|TRBJ2-5|-
TGTGCCAGCGGCTCGGGACTAGGTTTTTGGGAGACCCAGTACTTC
CASGSGLGFWETQYF
>TRBV3-1/TRBV3-2|TRBD1|TRBJ1-2|-
TGTGCCAGCAGCCAACCCCCCGGGACAGGGGGCGCCGGTGGCTACACCTTC
CASSQPPGTGGAGGYTF
>TRBV2|TRBD1|TRBJ1-2|few
TGTGCCAGCAGTATCGTCAGGGGGCCATTAGGTGGCTACACCTTC
CASSIVRGPLGGYTF
>TRBV5-5|-|TRBJ1-1|-
TGTGCCAGCAGCTTCGAGCGGGGGGCCCTGGGGACTGAAGCTTTCTTT
CASSFERGALGTEAFF
>TRBV2|TRBD2|TRBJ2-3|-
TGTGCCAGCACTACTAGCGGGGGCCCCCTATTCTCAGATACGCAGTATTTT
CASTTSGGPLFSDTQYF